This TCR beta chain was recovered during a study of high-grade serous ovarian cancer treatment subgroups. For the study at large: Each sample yielded on average 7,494 unique TCR beta rearrangements from approximately 15,000 reads.

Sequencing used immunoSEQ multiplex PCR; TCRdb keeps in-frame clones, though not all of them. Of 15,000 to 20,000 clones in the sample, 73% were seen once. Tumor samples were taken before definitive surgery or chemotherapy. Study observations and caveats: Same-patient tumor repertoires overlapped at roughly 0.1 to 0.79; different patients barely overlapped.

Notes on this clone: Its antigen is unknown.

CDR1 is SGHTA and CDR2 is FQGNSA in the germline V gene. The germline V and J ends were trimmed by 3 bases and 0 bases, with 10 bases remaining between them. The CDR3 is made up of 15 amino acids. The sequenced material came from tumor tissue. V and J are TRBV7-2 and TRBJ2-3, with D unresolved. The clonotype was recovered from a human donor with high-grade serous ovarian cancer. The CDR3 DNA sequence: TGTGCCAGCAGCTTTCGCTATAGGAGCACAGATACGCAGTATTTT. Translating gives CASSFRYRSTDTQYF.